This T cell receptor beta chain was retrieved from a study of blood T cells in healthy people across ages. The CDR3 is 15 residues long. Germline V gene sequence: CDR1 SGHAT, CDR2 FQNNGV. Combining a sample-barcoded 5' primer with a J-beta primer mix, a second PCR ran for roughly 7 to 12 cycles. TCRdb re-called the 5' RACE reads with MiXCR, one entry per CDR3 protein. Here the sample spans about 1.4 million distinct CDR3 sequences, around 59% being singletons. The sequenced sample consisted of blood. This rearrangement joins TRBV11-2 to TRBJ2-4; D not resolved. The J call may be in error: the DNA end matches TRBJ2-7 better. This clonotype originated in a man younger than 35 in good health. The CDR3 DNA reads TGTGCCAGCAGCTTAGGTCCTGGGGTTCGCTACGAGCAGTACTTC. Translation gives CASSLGPGVRYEQYF.